The present T cell receptor (beta chain) was sequenced within a study of beta chain features in type 1 diabetes. There are a few counts of this clone. Of the isolated RNA, all was reverse transcribed, and so the sequenced material was expressed TCRB transcripts. Generated by immunoSEQ multiplex PCR, the TCRdb table keeps only in-frame clones and is missing some. The table lists 200,000 to 250,000 clones, approximately 70% of them singletons. V was trimmed by 2 bases and J by 4 bases, leaving 16 bases between them. Germline V gives CDR1 SGHDT, CDR2 YYEEEE. CDR3 length equals 16 residues. Sequences were obtained from naive CD4+ T cells from blood. The chain is built from TRBV5-6 and TRBJ1-5; unclear D gene. The clonotype originates from a man aged 30-40 years in good health. The CDR3 DNA is TGTGCCAGCAGCTTACAGACCAAAACGGGAAATCAGCCCCAGCATTTT. Its translation is CASSLQTKTGNQPQHF.